This TCR beta chain was found in a study of blood T cell repertoires in COVID-19. Study-wide context: From T cells, B-cell-depleted T cells, or PBMCs came the material, which was cDNA or gDNA.

Germline V lookup: CDR1 SEHNR, CDR2 FQNEAQ (reference sequence). After removal of 10 bases from V and 6 bases from J, the junction contained 10 bases not matched to a gene. The CDR3 is 14 amino acids. Study processing details: How many nucleated cells were present was estimated from reference gene primer amplification. Libraries were prepared by immunoSEQ multiplex PCR; TCRdb keeps only in-frame clonotypes and omits some of them. The DNA gave D and trimming, while V, J and clone size come from that table. The sample lists about 490,000 clones, approximately 83% occurring once. Sequenced material: peripheral blood. The clonotype was recovered from a human donor in a cohort sampled during active COVID-19. The V gene is TRBV7-9, the J gene TRBJ1-3, with TRBD1 matching 9 bases. The CDR3 sequence is CATLSGTGTNTIYF. The CDR3 DNA reads as TGTGCCACCCTATCGGGGACAGGGACAAACACCATATATTTT.